These 27 T cell receptor beta chains originate from one sample sequenced in a study of cytomegalovirus exposure and HLA in healthy donors (dated by TCRdb to between 2016 and 2019). The library was built by means of the immunoSEQ multiplex PCR assay. The multiplex PCR relied on a mix of 60 forward primers for TCR Vbeta segments and 13 reverse primers for TCR Jbeta segments. Sourced from immuneACCESS, this table was stored by TCRdb with only in-frame sequences that have V and J called. A share of the clones is absent; for the studies checked, an unresolved V gene accounts for under half, and the remainder has no known explanation. The sample table shows roughly 150,000 clones, and roughly 77% are seen once. The biggest ten clones account for under 2% of the sample. The sequenced sample was PBMCs. The receptors were gathered from a woman aged 25-40 years in good health and CMV-seronegative.

The chain links TRBV6-1 to TRBJ1-6; D may be TRBD1 (5 bases). The germline CDR1 and CDR2 sequences are MNHNS and SASEGT. The V gene lost 2 bases and the J gene lost 9 bases, with 14 bases spanning the gap. The length of the CDR3 is 15 residues. CDR3 in DNA: TGTGCCAGCAGTGAATGGCGACAGCTCACTTCACCCCTCCACTTT. Residues: CASSEWRQLTSPLHF.

The chain links TRBV6-1 to TRBJ2-3, with a weak D call TRBD1 (6 bases). The CDR3 contains 16 residues. The germline V and J ends were trimmed by 3 bases and 2 bases, with 15 bases remaining between them. Germline CDR1 reads MNHNS; CDR2 reads SASEGT. Here the CDR3 reads CASSDFSTGFTDTQYF. Here the CDR3 DNA reads TGTGCCAGCAGTGACTTCTCGACAGGATTCACAGATACGCAGTATTTT.

This chain connects TRBV30 to TRBJ1-2; no definite D call. CDR3 length equals 13 residues. From germline, CDR1 is GTSNPN and CDR2 SVGIG (reference sequence). Trimming removed 4 bases at V and 3 bases at J, with 12 bases between. This CDR3 is CAWNTAADYGYTF. As DNA, the CDR3 is TGTGCCTGGAATACTGCAGCGGACTATGGCTACACCTTC.

The sample holds a few counts of this clone. V and J are TRBV6-5 and TRBJ1-4, with D possibly matching TRBD1 (5 bases). The CDR3 loop spans 14 amino acids. The germline V gene encodes CDR1 MNHEY and CDR2 SVGAGI. V lost 2 bases and J lost 5, with 9 bases in between. CDR3 in amino acids: CASSYGGMNEKLFF. The DNA for the CDR3 is TGTGCCAGCAGTTACGGGGGGATGAATGAAAAACTGTTTTTT.

About this clone: Compared with germline, one end of the junction differs, possibly owing to a read error. J is TRBJ2-1 and V is TRBV7-9, with D hard to call. Germline V gives CDR1 SEHNR, CDR2 FQNEAQ (reference sequence). This CDR3 has 13 residues. The CDR3 loop is CASSLGQNNEQLF. The DNA for the CDR3 is TGTGCCAGCAGCTTAGGACAAAACAATGAGCAGCTCTTC.

V gene TRBV9 combines with J gene TRBJ1-2; TRBD1 is a possible D gene (5 bases). Germline V CDR1 and CDR2: SGDLS, YYNGEE. This CDR3 region has 15 residues. V was cut by 4 bases and J by 0 bases, with 13 bases left in between. This CDR3 is CASSSGTTTNYGYTF. CDR3 DNA: TGTGCCAGCAGCAGCGGGACGACTACTAACTATGGCTACACCTTC.

The genes are TRBV18 and TRBJ2-5, with a tentative D call TRBD1 (6 bases). V was clipped by 3 bases and J by 4 bases, with 18 bases between them. CDR1 is KGHSH and CDR2 is LQKENI in the germline V gene. The CDR3 runs to 16 residues. CDR3 amino acids: CASSPSGGLSPETQYF. DNA for the CDR3: TGTGCCAGCTCACCTTCTGGGGGCCTCTCGCCAGAGACCCAGTACTTC.

A few counts support this clone. The genes are TRBV2 and TRBJ1-2; D ambiguous. The CDR3 has 13 amino acids. The V gene lost 0 bases and the J gene lost 5 bases, with 7 bases spanning the gap. Per the germline V gene, CDR1 is SNHLY and CDR2 is FYNNEI. CDR3: CASSEASLYGYTF. The CDR3 nucleotides read TGTGCCAGCAGTGAAGCGTCCCTTTATGGCTACACCTTC.

This clone was observed a handful of times. This sequence joins TRBV5-4 and TRBJ2-2, with 9 bases lining up with TRBD2. Per germline, CDR1 SGHNT and CDR2 YYREEE (reference sequence). V was pared by 6 bases and J by 3 bases, with 6 bases of the junction left unmatched. This CDR3 region has 15 residues. Here the CDR3 DNA reads TGTGCCAGCAAGGCTAGCGGGGACTACACCGGGGAGCTGTTTTTT. Amino acid sequence: CASKASGDYTGELFF.

V is TRBV4-1 and J is TRBJ1-5, with D unresolved. Germline values: CDR1 MGHRA, CDR2 YSYEKL. Trimming pared 2 bases from V and 0 bases from J, leaving 8 bases between. This CDR3 is built from 15 residues. The CDR3 protein is CASSQPGGSNQPQHF. The CDR3 DNA is TGCGCCAGCAGCCAACCGGGAGGTAGCAATCAGCCCCAGCATTTT.

A note on this clone: A junction boundary mismatches the germline segment, possibly from a read error. Other nucleotide sequences in the sample specify the same CDR3. The rearrangement uses TRBV5-1 and TRBJ2-2; TRBD1 agrees at 8 bases. The CDR3 loop spans 14 amino acids. Germline V gives CDR1 SGHRS, CDR2 YFSETQ. The CDR3 is CASSGQGGPGELFF. CDR3 DNA sequence: TGCGCCAGCAGCGGACAGGGAGGCCCCGGGGAGCTGTTTTTC.

The chain joins TRBV10-3 to TRBJ1-2; 7 positions match TRBD1. Trimming at V came to 0 bases and at J to 2 bases, leaving 9 bases not matched to a gene. The germline V gene encodes CDR1 ENHRY and CDR2 SYGVKD. The CDR3 has 17 residues. CDR3 sequence: CAISESAGGGQNYGYTF. CDR3 bases: TGTGCCATCAGTGAGTCGGCAGGAGGGGGCCAAAACTATGGCTACACCTTC.

This chain uses TRBV21-1 with TRBJ2-7; the D call TRBD2 from the table was never checked on the DNA. TRBV21-1 is noted as a pseudogene. This CDR3 is 14 amino acids long. CDR3 residues: CASSTPAGAYEQYF. CDR3 nucleotide sequence: TGTGCCAGCAGCACTCCAGCGGGAGCTTACGAGCAGTACTTC.

The chain uses TRBV18 and TRBJ1-3; D unresolved. Germline V gene data show CDR1 as KGHSH and CDR2 as LQKENI. The V and J ends lost 3 bases and 4 bases respectively, with 19 bases between them. The CDR3 sequence is 17 residues long. CDR3 DNA: TGTGCCAGCTCACCCACTGACATAGGCTACCCAGGAAACACCATATATTTT. The encoded protein is CASSPTDIGYPGNTIYF.

V gene TRBV7-8 combines with J gene TRBJ1-1; no reliable D call. The CDR3 has 11 amino acids. Looked up from germline, CDR1 is SGHVS and CDR2 is FQNEAQ. The ends were cut back, 3 bases at V and 11 bases at J, with 10 bases in the middle. The chain's CDR3 is CASSLEVVAFF. CDR3 sequence (DNA): TGTGCCAGCAGCTTGGAGGTAGTGGCTTTCTTT. Using reference TRBV7-8 and TRBJ1-1 for the parts outside the CDR3, the full variable domain is GAGVSQSPRYKVAKRGQDVALRCDPISGHVSLFWYQQALGQGPEFLTYFQNEAQLDKSGLPSDRFFAERPEGSVSTLKIQRTQQEDSAVYLCASSLEVVAFFGQGTRLTVV.

The chain recombines TRBV11-3 with TRBJ2-1; TRBD1 is a possible D gene (6 bases). The CDR3 extends over 14 amino acids. In germline, CDR1 is SGHNT, CDR2 YENEEA. V was clipped by 3 bases and J by 5 bases, with 11 bases between them. CDR3 protein: CASSFQGINNEQFF. CDR3 DNA sequence: TGTGCCAGCAGCTTTCAGGGGATTAACAATGAGCAGTTCTTC.

There are a few counts of this clone. The gene calls are TRBV6-6 and TRBJ2-1; TRBD1 matches at 10 bases. Germline values: CDR1 MNHNY, CDR2 SVGAGI (reference sequence). The CDR3 sequence is 15 residues long. V trimming: 5 bases; J trimming: 8 bases; junction bases outside the gene matches: 9. The CDR3 DNA reads TGTGCCAGCAGTACGGGACAGGGGATCCACCATGAGCAGTTCTTC. Translated: CASSTGQGIHHEQFF.

The V gene is TRBV5-1, the J gene TRBJ2-4; the match to TRBD2 covers 8 bases. Per the germline V gene, CDR1 is SGHRS and CDR2 is YFSETQ. The CDR3 runs to 15 residues. The trim removed 4 bases at V and 9 bases at J, leaving 12 bases unmatched. CDR3 DNA: TGCGCCAGCAGCGTAGCGGCGGGAGGTAGGGGCATTCAGTACTTC. It yields the protein CASSVAAGGRGIQYF.

The J gene is TRBJ1-1, the V gene TRBV6-6; the match to TRBD1 covers 10 bases. The germline CDR1 and CDR2 sequences are MNHNY and SVGAGI (reference sequence). The ends lost 0 bases at V and 3 bases at J; junction bases unmatched: 1. The CDR3 sequence is 15 residues long. This CDR3 reads CASSYSGQGDTEAFF. The CDR3 DNA follows: TGTGCCAGCAGTTACTCTGGACAGGGGGACACTGAAGCTTTCTTT.

The chain is built from TRBV15 and TRBJ2-5; 7 nucleotides agree with TRBD2. The V gene end was trimmed by 0 bases and the J gene end by 4 bases; junction bases not matched to a gene: 5. The CDR3 sequence is 15 residues long. Per the germline V gene, CDR1 is LNHNV and CDR2 is YYDKDF (reference sequence). CDR3 amino acids: CATSRERTRGETQYF. The DNA for the CDR3 is TGTGCCACCAGCAGAGAGCGGACTAGGGGAGAGACCCAGTACTTC.

CDR3 nucleotide sequence: TGTGCCAGCAGCTTAGCCCCTTATGCAGGGTTTTCTCCACCGTCCTACTTC. Its translation: CASSLAPYAGFSPPSYF. This chain uses TRBV7-9 with TRBJ2-5; a possible D gene is TRBD1 (5 bases). The length of the CDR3 is 17 residues. Per the germline V gene, CDR1 is SEHNR and CDR2 is FQNEAQ (reference sequence). Trimming removed 0 bases from V and 14 bases from J, with 28 bases in between.

This clone appeared a few times. The chain is built from TRBV6-1 and TRBJ2-5; TRBD1 matches at 7 bases. V shed 4 bases and J 5 bases; nucleotides not matched to a gene: 4. Looked up from germline, CDR1 is MNHNS and CDR2 is SASEGT. This CDR3 region has 13 residues. The CDR3 reads CASSGLTGETQYF. The CDR3 DNA sequence: TGTGCCAGCAGTGGACTGACAGGGGAGACCCAGTACTTC.

The chain recombines TRBV11-3 with TRBJ2-3, with a tentative D call TRBD2 (6 bases). Trimming stripped 3 bases from V and 2 bases from J, with 18 bases between. Germline-derived CDR1 and CDR2 are SGHNT and YENEEA. The CDR3 contains 17 residues. CDR3 region: CASSFGGANDPTDTQYF. The CDR3 DNA is TGTGCCAGCAGCTTTGGAGGGGCGAACGACCCCACAGATACGCAGTATTTT.

The chain recombines TRBV7-8 with TRBJ2-1; 7 nucleotides line up with TRBD2. Germline CDR1 reads SGHVS; CDR2 reads FQNEAQ. This CDR3 comprises 13 residues. The V gene end was trimmed by 5 bases and the J gene end by 6 bases; junction bases not matched to a gene: 4. CDR3 bases: TGTGCCAGCAGCGGGGCTAGCGGCAATGAGCAGTTCTTC. Translating it yields CASSGASGNEQFF.

This clone was counted between two and nine times. The rearrangement links TRBV19 to TRBJ1-5; D is uncertain. Trimming pared 0 bases from V and 0 bases from J, leaving 9 bases between. CDR3 length equals 16 residues. The germline CDR1 and CDR2 sequences are LNHDA and SQIVND (reference sequence). CDR3 loop: CASSIEGRSSNQPQHF. The DNA for the CDR3 is TGTGCCAGTAGTATAGAAGGCCGGAGTAGCAATCAGCCCCAGCATTTT.

A single count supports this clone. This chain connects TRBV7-2 to TRBJ1-2, with 7 positions matching TRBD1. This CDR3 has 14 residues. Germline V gene lookup returns CDR1 SGHTA and CDR2 FQGNSA. V trimming: 4 bases; J trimming: 6 bases; junction bases outside the gene matches: 8. The CDR3 spells CASSSEQGFHGYTF. The CDR3, as DNA: TGTGCCAGCAGCTCTGAACAGGGGTTCCATGGCTACACCTTC.

This chain uses TRBV19 with TRBJ1-1, with a weak D call TRBD1 (5 bases). This CDR3 contains 14 residues. Germline CDR1 and CDR2: LNHDA and SQIVND (reference sequence). V was clipped by 6 bases and J by 6 bases, with 17 bases between them. The CDR3 sequence is CASSRREGTSEAFF. The CDR3 nucleotides read TGTGCCAGTAGCCGACGGGAGGGGACCTCTGAAGCTTTCTTT.